These 29 T cell receptor beta chains originate from one sample sequenced in a study of metastatic and nonmetastatic thyroid tumors. TCRdb re-called the PCR reads with MiXCR. The data contain approximately 31,000 clones, about a sixth of them singletons. Thyroid surgery had not been preceded by any treatment in any patient. Sequenced material: blood. These TCRs come from a female donor with papillary thyroid cancer or a benign thyroid nodule (not recorded which). Some clones in this sample may be carry-over from other donors' samples.

This clone was detected many times. The gene calls are TRBV5-1 and TRBJ2-7; no firm D call. The CDR3 runs to 14 residues. Germline V CDR1 and CDR2: SGHRS, YFSETQ. Trimming took 2 bases from V and 0 from J, leaving 9 bases between them. The CDR3 DNA follows: TGCGCCAGCAGCTTCGTTGGTTCCTCCTACGAGCAGTACTTC. As protein: CASSFVGSSYEQYF.

This clone was found many times. V is TRBV6-1 and J is TRBJ2-1; the D is unclear. The CDR3 contains 14 residues. Deletions cut 5 bases from V and 0 bases from J, with 8 bases between. CDR1 is MNHNS, CDR2 SASEGT, per germline. The CDR3 coding sequence is TGTGCCAGCAGTCGACCAAGCTCCTACAATGAGCAGTTCTTC. Translation gives CASSRPSSYNEQFF.

Ten or more counts support this clone. The chain employs TRBV20-1 and TRBJ2-3, with 10 bases that match TRBD2. Losses at the gene ends were 4 bases for V and 3 bases for J; bases not matched to a gene: 10. This CDR3 has 16 residues. CDR1 and CDR2 from the germline V gene are DFQATT and SNEGSKA (reference sequence). The CDR3 loop is CSAIGLAVLLTDTQYF. The CDR3 nucleotides are TGCAGTGCTATAGGACTAGCGGTATTATTGACAGATACGCAGTATTTT.

In this sample, this clone turned up many times. This sequence joins TRBV4-1 and TRBJ1-2; 8 nucleotides match TRBD1. The germline V gene has CDR1 MGHRA and CDR2 YSYEKL. Trimming took 5 bases from V and 5 from J; bases not matched to a gene: 7. The CDR3 consists of 14 residues. CDR3 sequence: CASSSGGAGYGYTF. CDR3 coding DNA: TGCGCCAGCAGCTCAGGGGGCGCGGGGTATGGCTACACCTTC.

This clone has a count of ten or more. The chain joins TRBV5-1 to TRBJ1-3; D unresolved. The CDR3 totals 15 residues. Germline CDR1 SGHRS, CDR2 YFSETQ. Trimming cost V 1 base and J 0 bases, with 8 bases left between them. DNA of the CDR3: TGCGCCAGCAGCTTGTCCGGGAACTCTGGAAACACCATATATTTT. This codes for CASSLSGNSGNTIYF.

This clone was found many times. The rearrangement joins TRBV19 to TRBJ2-1; perhaps TRBD2 as D (5 bases). With 9 bases removed from V and 7 bases from J, the gap between germline ends came to 22 bases. Germline V lookup: CDR1 LNHDA, CDR2 SQIVND (reference sequence). This CDR3 is built from 15 residues. For the CDR3, the DNA is TGTGCCAGCCGTACTAGTGACGGGATGCTGAATGAGCAGTTCTTC. This codes for CASRTSDGMLNEQFF.

This clone was recorded at least ten times. The chain is built from TRBV15 and TRBJ1-5; the D gene is possibly TRBD1 (5 bases). Deletions cut 5 bases from V and 3 bases from J, with 14 bases between. The CDR3 is 15 residues long. Germline CDR1 and CDR2: LNHNV and YYDKDF (reference sequence). The chain's CDR3 is CATSPLQGVNQPQHF. Here the CDR3 DNA reads TGTGCCACCAGCCCACTACAAGGGGTCAATCAGCCCCAGCATTTT.

The genes are TRBV9 and TRBJ2-5; D is perhaps TRBD2 (6 bases). The germline V and J ends were trimmed by 4 bases and 5 bases, with 24 bases remaining between them. Per germline, CDR1 SGDLS and CDR2 YYNGEE. The CDR3 length is 17 residues. The CDR3 region has the DNA TGTGCCAGCAGCATAGTCGCTAGCGTGGGGGAAGGGGAGACCCAGTACTTC. It yields the protein CASSIVASVGEGETQYF.

The table lists this clone with many counts. The CDR3 protein is CSALAGPSTGELFF. The CDR3 coding sequence is TGCAGTGCTCTAGCGGGCCCGAGCACCGGGGAGCTGTTTTTT. This chain joins TRBV20-1 and TRBJ2-2; 8 bases line up with TRBD2. Unmatched junction bases numbered 6, after V lost 5 bases and J lost 4 bases. This CDR3 has 14 residues. The germline V gene encodes CDR1 DFQATT and CDR2 SNEGSKA (reference sequence).

This clone has a count of ten or more. V usage is TRBV4-1 and J usage is TRBJ2-7; the match to TRBD2 covers 12 bases. Germline assignment: CDR1 MGHRA and CDR2 YSYEKL. This CDR3 contains 19 residues. Trimming removed 0 bases from V and 2 bases from J; junction bases left unmatched: 11. The CDR3 DNA is TGCGCCAGCAGCCAAGAGGGGCCTAGCGGGAGGGCCCTAACCTACGAGCAGTACTTC. It translates to CASSQEGPSGRALTYEQYF.

This clone was seen at least ten times. In nucleotides, the CDR3 is TGTGCCAGCAAGTCCGGGACAGAGAATTCACCCCTCCACTTT. It translates to CASKSGTENSPLHF. The gene calls are TRBV6-1 and TRBJ1-6; 7 bases are a match to TRBD1. CDR3 length: 14 residues. The germline CDR1 and CDR2 sequences are MNHNS and SASEGT. Unmatched junction bases numbered 7, after V lost 7 bases and J lost 7 bases.

There are many counts of this clone. The gene calls are TRBV4-1 and TRBJ2-1; D remains unclear. The germline V and J ends were trimmed by 1 base and 4 bases, with 14 bases remaining between them. CDR1 is MGHRA, CDR2 YSYEKL, per germline. The CDR3 length is 16 residues. CDR3: CASSQGGSSYYNEQFF. The CDR3 bases are TGCGCCAGCAGCCAAGGTGGAAGCTCCTATTACAATGAGCAGTTCTTC.

V is TRBV18 and J is TRBJ1-2; a weak D match, TRBD1 (6 bases). Looked up from germline, CDR1 is KGHSH and CDR2 is LQKENI. Trimming pared 6 bases from V and 4 bases from J, leaving 12 bases between. CDR3 length: 13 amino acids. The CDR3 here is CASSPPGVYGYTF. Here the CDR3 DNA reads TGTGCCAGCTCCCCCCCAGGGGTCTATGGCTACACCTTC.

This clone has a count of ten or more. The chain couples TRBV5-1 to TRBJ2-7; TRBD1 matches 7 bases. This CDR3 region has 15 residues. Trimming took 5 bases from V and 2 from J; bases not matched to a gene: 10. The germline CDR1 and CDR2 sequences are SGHRS and YFSETQ. The CDR3 bases are TGCGCCAGCAGACAGGAAACGGGACAGCCCTACGAGCAGTACTTC. Its translation: CASRQETGQPYEQYF.

The V and J genes are TRBV20-1 and TRBJ2-1, with 11 positions matching TRBD2. Per the germline V gene, CDR1 is DFQATT and CDR2 is SNEGSKA (reference sequence). The CDR3 is 20 amino acids. With V trimmed by 5 bases and J by 0 bases, 18 bases remained unmatched. The CDR3 sequence: CSAGAQPGLADGYSYNEQFF. CDR3 bases: TGCAGTGCTGGAGCACAACCGGGACTAGCGGATGGGTACTCCTACAATGAGCAGTTCTTC.

This clone has ten or more counts. This may be a read error, as it is one base from a much larger clone. The chain has TRBV2 and TRBJ2-5, with D perhaps matching TRBD1 or TRBD2 (6 bases each). The CDR3 runs 13 residues. The V gene's germline CDR1 is SNHLY and CDR2 FYNNEI. Trimming pared 6 bases from V and 2 bases from J, leaving 10 bases between. CDR3 coding DNA: TGTGCCAGCAGGGAGGGGGTACAAGAGACCCAGTACTTC. Its translation: CASREGVQETQYF.

Ten or more counts support this clone. The J gene is TRBJ2-5, the V gene TRBV11-1; no reliable D call. Germline V gene data show CDR1 as SGHAT and CDR2 as FQDESV (reference sequence). V was shortened by 2 bases and J by 2 bases, with 9 bases between the two germline ends. This CDR3 has 14 amino acids. The CDR3 region is CASSLSRNQETQYF. CDR3 in DNA: TGTGCCAGCAGCTTATCGAGGAATCAAGAGACCCAGTACTTC.

A remark on this clone: Compared with germline, one end of the junction differs, possibly owing to a read error. This sequence joins TRBV20-1 and TRBJ1-1, with unresolved D. The germline CDR1 and CDR2 sequences are DFQATT and SNEGSKA (reference sequence). The CDR3 consists of 12 residues. CDR3 residues: CSARWKNTEALF. In DNA, the CDR3 is TGCAGTGCTCGGTGGAAGAACACTGAAGCTCTCTTT.

This clone was recorded a few times. This chain uses TRBV12-3 or TRBV12-4 with TRBJ1-2; tentatively, D is TRBD1 (5 bases). The V gene lost 6 bases and the J gene lost 1 base, with 9 bases spanning the gap. The CDR3 is 13 amino acids. CDR3 nucleotides: TGTGCCAGCAGCCTGGGGGGTAACTATGGCTACACCTTC. As protein: CASSLGGNYGYTF.

This clone came up many times. The V call is TRBV20-1, the J call TRBJ2-5, with a possible D match to TRBD2 (5 bases). This CDR3 region has 15 residues. Per the germline V gene, CDR1 is DFQATT and CDR2 is SNEGSKA (reference sequence). V was pared by 3 bases and J by 3 bases, with 17 bases between. CDR3 sequence: CSASRSSGPKETQYF. DNA of the CDR3: TGCAGTGCTAGTAGATCCAGCGGACCTAAAGAGACCCAGTACTTC.

This clone was recorded many times. The genes are TRBV30 and TRBJ2-3; unclear D gene. The CDR3 extends over 14 amino acids. CDR1 and CDR2 from the germline V gene are GTSNPN and SVGIG (reference sequence). Trimming pared 2 bases from V and 1 base from J, leaving 10 bases between. The chain's CDR3 is CAWSPVSRTDTQYF. Here the CDR3 DNA reads TGTGCCTGGAGTCCAGTTTCCCGCACAGATACGCAGTATTTT.

This clone was counted ten times or more. The gene calls are TRBV7-6 and TRBJ2-7; D may be TRBD1 or TRBD2 (5 bases each). This CDR3 spans 15 amino acids. Per the germline V gene, CDR1 is SGHVS and CDR2 is FNYEAQ. V was shortened by 2 bases and J by 3 bases, with 14 bases between the two germline ends. The CDR3 loop is CASSLFGTEVYEQYF. Written as DNA, the CDR3 is TGTGCCAGCAGCTTATTCGGGACGGAAGTCTACGAGCAGTACTTC.

This clone was detected many times. The CDR3 nucleotides are TGTGCCAGCAGCTTTTTCTTTGGCGGGAGTGAGGCAGATACGCAGTATTTT. It specifies CASSFFFGGSEADTQYF. The rearrangement uses TRBV7-9 and TRBJ2-3, with TRBD2 matching over 7 bases. Trimming cost V 3 bases and J 4 bases; bases outside gene matches: 13. The CDR3 is 17 amino acids. Germline-derived CDR1 and CDR2 are SEHNR and FQNEAQ (reference sequence). The complete variable domain, with remaining parts taken from reference TRBV7-9 and TRBJ2-3, reads DTGVSQNPRHKITKRGQNVTFRCDPISEHNRLYWYRQTLGQGPEFLTYFQNEAQLEKSRLLSDRFSAERPKGSFSTLEIQRTEQGDSAMYLCASSFFFGGSEADTQYFGPGTRLTVL.

Concerning this clone itself: This could be a read error, since a much larger clone is one nucleotide away. This rearrangement joins TRBV20-1 to TRBJ2-7; D call uncertain. Germline V gives CDR1 DFQATT, CDR2 SNEGSKA (reference sequence). V was pared by 3 bases and J by 4 bases, with 7 bases between. This CDR3 is built from 11 residues. CDR3 sequence: CSASRQYEQYF. CDR3 coding DNA: TGCAGTGCTAGTCGGCAGTACGAGCAGTACTTC.

Notes on this clone: Mismatch with germline at one junction end may stem from a read error. V and J are TRBV28 and TRBJ2-7; D is unresolved. From germline, CDR1 is MDHEN and CDR2 SYDVKM. The CDR3 loop spans 15 amino acids. The CDR3 DNA sequence: TGTGCCGGCAGTTTATACGGCGCAAGCTCCTACGATCAGTACTTC. Translation: CAGSLYGASSYDQYF.

This clone occurred a few times. The CDR3 carries no conserved terminal phenylalanine or tryptophan, so it likely arises from a read error. This chain uses TRBV2 with TRBJ1-1; possible D gene TRBD1, 6 bases. CDR1 and CDR2 from the germline V gene are SNHLY and FYNNEI. This CDR3 has 14 amino acids. The CDR3 is CVSRRRGMNTEAFL. For the CDR3, the DNA is TGTGTCAGCAGGAGGAGGGGGATGAACACTGAAGCTTTCCTT.

This clone was seen many times. The rearrangement links TRBV6-1 to TRBJ2-1, with 7 bases fitting TRBD1. V dropped 2 bases and J dropped 15; count of bases not matched to a gene: 4. The CDR3 loop spans 11 amino acids. Germline-derived CDR1 and CDR2 are MNHNS and SASEGT. CDR3 DNA sequence: TGTGCCAGCAGTGAACAGGGGGATCTGTTCTTC. Its protein is CASSEQGDLFF.

In this sample, this clone turned up many times. The genes are TRBV11-1 and TRBJ2-3, with D perhaps matching TRBD1 or TRBD2 (6 bases each). The ends were cut back, 7 bases at V and 1 base at J, with 18 bases in the middle. Germline V CDR1 and CDR2: SGHAT, FQDESV (reference sequence). The length of the CDR3 is 16 residues. CDR3: CASTRGQEIGTDTQYF. In DNA form, the CDR3 reads TGTGCCAGCACCCGGGGGCAGGAAATTGGCACAGATACGCAGTATTTT.

This clone was picked up many times. The chain employs TRBV9 and TRBJ2-1; TRBD2 matches at 8 bases. With V trimmed by 0 bases and J by 5 bases, 10 bases remained unmatched. CDR1 and CDR2 from the germline V gene are SGDLS and YYNGEE. The CDR3 is 17 amino acids. CDR3 region: CASSVGIGRGADNEQFF. In nucleotides, the CDR3 is TGTGCCAGCAGCGTAGGAATCGGGAGGGGAGCGGACAATGAGCAGTTCTTC.